The 15 T cell receptor beta chains listed next were all sequenced from one sample in a study of blood T cell repertoires in COVID-19. Some clones are missing from TCRdb's copy, which holds only in-frame ones; the method was immunoSEQ multiplex PCR. This sample has tens of thousands of clones, with roughly 90% found just once. Sequencing was carried out using peripheral blood. The receptors originated from a human donor with active COVID-19. The donor label of this sample is uncertain.

The chain couples TRBV7-2 to TRBJ2-5, with D possibly matching TRBD2 (7 bases). V shed 5 bases and J shed 5 bases, with 15 bases lying between them. Germline CDR1 is SGHTA and CDR2 is FQGNSA. The CDR3 contains 14 residues. CDR3 DNA sequence: TGTGCCAGCAGCCGGGGGGCCGGCGCGGAGACCCAGTACTTC. Translation gives CASSRGAGAETQYF.

V gene TRBV29-1 combines with J gene TRBJ2-7; 15 nucleotides agree with TRBD2. J lost 3 bases, V lost 4 bases, and 7 bases had no gene match. This CDR3 comprises 16 residues. The germline V gene has CDR1 SQVTM and CDR2 ANQGSEA. The CDR3 DNA reads TGCAGCGTTGGTACTTGGACTAGCGGGGGGGACTACGAGCAGTACTTC. This codes for CSVGTWTSGGDYEQYF.

V and J are TRBV4-3 and TRBJ2-7; D is unclear. Trimming pared 0 bases from V and 2 bases from J, leaving 5 bases between. This CDR3 comprises 13 residues. CDR1 is LGHNA and CDR2 is YSLEER in the germline V gene. In DNA, the CDR3 is TGCGCCAGCAGCCAAGATTCAACCTACGAGCAGTACTTC. It yields the protein CASSQDSTYEQYF.

This clone has only one observation. The V gene is TRBV6-5, the J gene TRBJ2-3; D unclear. Germline V gives CDR1 MNHEY, CDR2 SVGAGI. This CDR3 is 13 amino acids long. V lost 3 bases to trimming and J lost 4 bases, with 8 bases between them. The CDR3 coding sequence is TGTGCCAGCAGTTATACCCGGGCAGATACGCAGTATTTT. As protein: CASSYTRADTQYF.

The rearrangement joins TRBV19 to TRBJ2-1, with D possibly TRBD2 on 6 matching bases. The CDR3 is made up of 15 amino acids. V was clipped by 3 bases and J by 1 base, with 10 bases between them. Germline CDR1 is LNHDA and CDR2 is SQIVND (reference sequence). CDR3 sequence reads: CASSIGSKSYNEQFF. As DNA, the CDR3 is TGTGCCAGTAGTATCGGGAGCAAATCCTACAATGAGCAGTTCTTC.

The chain uses TRBV7-2 and TRBJ1-2; 7 bases fit TRBD1. Germline V gives CDR1 SGHTA, CDR2 FQGNSA. The CDR3 is 14 amino acids. J was trimmed by 5 bases and V by 2 bases; bases with no gene match: 5. For the CDR3, the DNA is TGTGCCAGCAGCTTAAGACAGGGAGGATATGGCTACACCTTC. Translating gives CASSLRQGGYGYTF. Full variable domain (rest looked up from reference TRBV7-2 and TRBJ1-2): GAGVSQSPSNKVTEKGKDVELRCDPISGHTALYWYRQSLGQGLEFLIYFQGNSAPDKSGLPSDRFSAERTGGSVSTLTIQRTQQEDSAVYLCASSLRQGGYGYTFGSGTRLTVV.

The rearrangement links TRBV4-1 to TRBJ2-7; the match to TRBD1 covers 9 bases. The CDR3 is made up of 16 amino acids. CDR1 is MGHRA, CDR2 YSYEKL, per germline. The ends lost 1 base at V and 3 bases at J; junction bases unmatched: 7. The CDR3 region is CASSQARRDRVYEQYF. CDR3 sequence (DNA): TGCGCCAGCAGCCAAGCCCGCCGGGACAGGGTCTACGAGCAGTACTTC.

The chain employs TRBV27 and TRBJ2-7; 9 bases agree with TRBD2. With V trimmed by 4 bases and J by 0 bases, 7 bases remained unmatched. The CDR3 is made up of 16 amino acids. The germline V gene has CDR1 MNHEY and CDR2 SMNVEV (reference sequence). In DNA, the CDR3 is TGTGCCAGCAGTTCTTTAGCGGGGGCGAGCTCCTACGAGCAGTACTTC. Amino acid sequence: CASSSLAGASSYEQYF.

The CDR3 bases are TGTGCCAGCAGCCCCCGGACTAACTGGGGCGAGCAGTACTTC. Amino acids: CASSPRTNWGEQYF. This chain uses TRBV6-5 with TRBJ2-7; perhaps TRBD2 as D (6 bases). CDR3 length: 14 residues. V was trimmed by 6 bases and J by 6 bases, leaving 18 bases between them. CDR1 and CDR2 (germline): MNHEY, SVGAGI.

V gene TRBV19 combines with J gene TRBJ1-5; 7 nucleotides line up with TRBD1. V shed 3 bases and J 0 bases; nucleotides not matched to a gene: 5. Germline V lookup: CDR1 LNHDA, CDR2 SQIVND (reference sequence). This CDR3 spans 16 amino acids. CDR3 sequence (DNA): TGTGCCAGTAGTATGACAGGGTCCGCTAGCAATCAGCCCCAGCATTTT. This encodes CASSMTGSASNQPQHF.

The chain combines TRBV6-6 with TRBJ2-1; TRBD2 is a possible D gene (7 bases). CDR3 length: 14 amino acids. Trimming shortened V by 6 bases and J by 5 bases, and 14 bases separated the two germline ends. Looked up from germline, CDR1 is MNHNY and CDR2 is SVGAGI (reference sequence). The CDR3 region is CASRTGGADNEQFF. The CDR3 coding sequence is TGTGCCAGCAGAACGGGGGGCGCGGACAATGAGCAGTTCTTC.

The chain combines TRBV19 with TRBJ2-7; D is perhaps TRBD1 (6 bases). Trimming stripped 4 bases from V and 4 bases from J, with 8 bases between. The CDR3 spans 12 residues. Germline V gives CDR1 LNHDA, CDR2 SQIVND (reference sequence). The CDR3 coding sequence is TGTGCCAGTAGTAACGGACAGTACGAGCAGTACTTC. Residues: CASSNGQYEQYF.

The V gene is TRBV7-9, the J gene TRBJ1-2; no reliable D call. V was cut by 1 base and J by 1 base, with 10 bases left in between. Germline assignment: CDR1 SEHNR and CDR2 FQNEAQ (reference sequence). The CDR3 contains 15 residues. The CDR3 DNA is TGTGCCAGCAGCTTAGATTGGGCCAGTAACTATGGCTACACCTTC. This encodes CASSLDWASNYGYTF.

The CDR3 loop reads CASGLVRRGLTVPFNTGELFF. The CDR3 bases are TGTGCTAGTGGTTTGGTACGGCGGGGACTAACAGTGCCTTTCAACACCGGGGAGCTGTTTTTT. The chain recombines TRBV12-5 with TRBJ2-2; 7 nucleotides agree with TRBD2. V lost 0 bases to trimming and J lost 2 bases; unmatched junction nucleotides: 18. CDR3 length: 21 residues. Germline V gene lookup returns CDR1 LGHNT and CDR2 FRNRAP.

The chain employs TRBV19 and TRBJ2-5, with 9 positions matching TRBD2. With V trimmed by 6 bases and J by 5 bases, 13 bases remained unmatched. This CDR3 comprises 16 residues. From germline, CDR1 is LNHDA and CDR2 SQIVND (reference sequence). This CDR3 is CASSHQAASGDETQYF. The CDR3 DNA reads as TGTGCCAGTAGCCATCAGGCGGCTAGCGGGGACGAGACCCAGTACTTC.